The 15 T cell receptor beta chains below come from one sample, sequenced in a study of identical twins. Using its own MiXCR run on the 5' RACE reads, TCRdb lists one record per CDR3 protein. This sample has 240,000 or so distinct CDR3 sequences, with over 9.5% found just once. The sample consisted of memory T cells sorted from blood. These receptors originate from a man aged 45-60 years in good health.

This clonotype was picked up many times. The chain combines TRBV4-3 with TRBJ2-3; D not resolved. There are 14 residues in the CDR3. Trimming removed 0 bases from V and 3 bases from J, with 7 bases in between. Germline lookup yields CDR1 LGHNA and CDR2 YSLEER. The CDR3 is CASSQDLNTDTQYF. DNA for the CDR3: TGCGCCAGCAGCCAAGATCTGAATACAGATACGCAGTATTTT.

This clonotype was detected only a few times. The chain carries TRBV10-2 and TRBJ1-2, with a tentative D call TRBD1 (5 bases). The CDR3 totals 15 residues. Trimming cost V 3 bases and J 5 bases, with 16 bases left between them. Germline CDR1 and CDR2: WSHSY and SAAADI. The CDR3 sequence is CASSDQRDGMYGYTF. CDR3 coding DNA: TGCGCCAGCAGTGACCAACGGGACGGGATGTATGGCTACACCTTC.

This clonotype was recorded at least ten times. This chain connects TRBV21-1 to TRBJ1-5. TRBV21-1 is a pseudogene segment. This CDR3 contains 14 residues. In nucleotides, the CDR3 is TGTGCCAGCAGCAAAGGTCCTCTCAATCAGCCCCAGCATTTT. The encoded protein is CASSKGPLNQPQHF.

This clonotype was observed many times. This chain links TRBV3-1 with TRBJ2-2, with D unresolved. This CDR3 contains 14 residues. Germline CDR1 and CDR2: LGHDT and YNNKEL (reference sequence). With 4 bases removed from V and 6 bases from J, the gap between germline ends came to 12 bases. Here the CDR3 DNA reads TGTGCCAGCAGCCGCCTTTTAGGTGCCGGGGAGCTGTTTTTT. Encoded protein: CASSRLLGAGELFF.

The table lists this clonotype with a few counts. The V gene is TRBV2, the J gene TRBJ2-3, with a tentative D call TRBD2 (6 bases). The length of the CDR3 is 17 residues. The germline V gene encodes CDR1 SNHLY and CDR2 FYNNEI. V lost 2 bases to trimming and J lost 2 bases, with 17 bases between them. CDR3 in DNA: TGTGCCAGCAGTGAATGGGGAGGCCCTAAATACACAGATACGCAGTATTTT. The encoded protein is CASSEWGGPKYTDTQYF.

Turning to this clonotype: Just one base apart from a much larger clone, this may be a read error. The chain has TRBV29-1 and TRBJ2-5; D remains unclear. Germline V gene data show CDR1 as SQVTM and CDR2 as ANQGSEA. Trimming removed 0 bases from V and 1 base from J, with 12 bases in between. The CDR3 sequence is 15 residues long. The CDR3 DNA reads as TGCAGCGTTGAAGATCCCCGGGCCGTCCAAGAGACCCAGTACTTC. It codes for CSVEDPRAVQETQYF. The whole variable domain, filled in from reference TRBV29-1 and TRBJ2-5, reads SAVISQKPSRDICQRGTSLTIQCQVDSQVTMMFWYRQQPGQSLTLIATANQGSEATYESGFVIDKFPISRPNLTFSTLTVSNMSPEDSSIYLCSVEDPRAVQETQYFGPGTRLLVL.

This clonotype was counted many times. CDR3: CASRGRWSYEQYF. The CDR3 DNA follows: TGTGCCAGCAGGGGGCGTTGGTCCTACGAGCAGTACTTC. The J gene is TRBJ2-7, the V gene TRBV27, with a tentative D call TRBD1 (5 bases). The germline gives CDR1 MNHEY, CDR2 SMNVEV (reference sequence). CDR3 length: 13 residues. V was shortened by 6 bases and J by 1 base, with 10 bases between the two germline ends.

This clonotype appeared many times. The V gene is TRBV5-1, the J gene TRBJ1-6; TRBD1 matches at 8 bases. CDR3 length equals 15 residues. V lost 0 bases, J lost 10 bases, and 6 bases stayed unmatched. Germline-derived CDR1 and CDR2 are SGHRS and YFSETQ. The CDR3 reads CASSLAGQGISPLHF. In DNA form, the CDR3 reads TGCGCCAGCAGCTTGGCCGGACAGGGAATCTCACCCCTCCACTTT.

Ten or more counts support this clonotype. The V call is TRBV10-1, the J call TRBJ2-2; D possibly corresponds to TRBD2 (7 bases). The CDR3 totals 15 residues. CDR1 is WNHNN and CDR2 is SYGVQD in the germline V gene (reference sequence). V lost 6 bases to trimming and J lost 4 bases, with 15 bases between them. For the CDR3, the DNA is TGCGCCAGCAGCGACCCGGGGGGCGGCACCGGGGAGCTGTTTTTT. The encoded protein is CASSDPGGGTGELFF.

At least ten counts were recorded for this clonotype. CDR3 DNA sequence: TGTGCCAGCAGTTCCACGGGATTGACTAATGAAAAACTGTTTTTT. This sequence encodes CASSSTGLTNEKLFF. The gene calls are TRBV6-2 or TRBV6-3 and TRBJ1-4; D not resolved. Germline V gene sequence: CDR1 MNHEY, CDR2 SVGEGT. The CDR3 length is 15 residues. V gave up 4 bases and J gave up 2 bases, with 11 bases separating them.

This clonotype was found a few times. The rearrangement uses TRBV4-1 and TRBJ1-5; D may be TRBD1 (6 bases). CDR1 MGHRA and CDR2 YSYEKL come from the germline V gene. The CDR3 contains 16 residues. V lost 1 base to trimming and J lost 4 bases, with 14 bases between them. CDR3 sequence: CASSQGQGMVNQPQHF. The CDR3, as DNA: TGCGCCAGCAGCCAAGGCCAGGGGATGGTGAATCAGCCCCAGCATTTT.

Many counts were recorded for this clonotype. This chain links TRBV10-3 with TRBJ1-5; weak D call: TRBD1 (6 bases). The CDR3 is made up of 15 amino acids. Germline V lookup: CDR1 ENHRY, CDR2 SYGVKD. V lost 0 bases, J lost 6 bases, and 12 bases lay in between. The CDR3 region is CAISESLTGSQPQHF. CDR3 sequence (DNA): TGTGCCATCAGTGAGTCGTTGACAGGTAGTCAGCCCCAGCATTTT.

The V and J genes are TRBV5-1 and TRBJ2-7; no definite D call. CDR3 length: 17 residues. The germline V and J ends were trimmed by 0 bases and 5 bases, with 21 bases remaining between them. In germline, CDR1 is SGHRS, CDR2 YFSETQ. The CDR3 nucleotides read TGCGCCAGCAGCTTGGTCGGTAAGGGATCAGGAATCGACGAGCAGTACTTC. Translation: CASSLVGKGSGIDEQYF. The full variable domain, with the rest looked up from reference TRBV5-1 and TRBJ2-7, is KAGVTQTPRYLIKTRGQQVTLSCSPISGHRSVSWYQQTPGQGLQFLFEYFSETQRNKGNFPGRFSGRQFSNSRSEMNVSTLELGDSALYLCASSLVGKGSGIDEQYFGPGTRLTVT.

This clonotype was counted only a few times. The chain links TRBV4-1 to TRBJ2-3; 7 positions match TRBD2. The germline CDR1 and CDR2 sequences are MGHRA and YSYEKL. J lost 7 bases, V lost 4 bases, and 14 bases had no gene match. The CDR3 loop spans 16 amino acids. The CDR3 DNA follows: TGCGCCAGCAGCCGAGGCGTTGCGGGAGTACTGAATACGCAGTATTTT. It specifies CASSRGVAGVLNTQYF.

At least ten counts were recorded for this clonotype. This chain joins TRBV12-3 or TRBV12-4 and TRBJ2-7; D might be TRBD1 (7 bases). V gave up 3 bases and J gave up 6 bases, with 12 bases separating them. The CDR3 length is 13 residues. In DNA form, the CDR3 reads TGTGCCAGCAGTTTCGCCCAGGGGGGCGAGCAGTACTTC. It yields the protein CASSFAQGGEQYF.